A single T cell receptor (beta chain) is shown here with its context. What it recognizes is unknown. Germline V CDR1 and CDR2: MNHEY, SMNVEV (reference sequence). The V and J ends lost 3 bases and 9 bases, in that order; junction bases with no gene match: 11. The length of the CDR3 is 15 residues. TCRdb analysed the 5' RACE reads with MiXCR anew, one entry per CDR3 protein. The repertoire holds 1.5 million to 2 million distinct CDR3 sequences, with less than 40% as singletons. These data come from a study of identical twins. Healthy Caucasians made up all donors. Study results and limitations: The more abundant beta clonotypes in cord blood had fewer insertions, and memory repertoires did not show this. Out-of-frame alpha sequences common to twins exhibited an excess of low generation probability.

Sequencing was performed on cord blood. V is TRBV27 and J is TRBJ1-5, with 7 bases aligning to TRBD1. The receptor's source is a newborn girl in good health. Written as DNA, the CDR3 is TGTGCCAGCAGTTTGAGGGCAGGGGGACGCGGGCCCCAGCATTTT. As protein: CASSLRAGGRGPQHF.